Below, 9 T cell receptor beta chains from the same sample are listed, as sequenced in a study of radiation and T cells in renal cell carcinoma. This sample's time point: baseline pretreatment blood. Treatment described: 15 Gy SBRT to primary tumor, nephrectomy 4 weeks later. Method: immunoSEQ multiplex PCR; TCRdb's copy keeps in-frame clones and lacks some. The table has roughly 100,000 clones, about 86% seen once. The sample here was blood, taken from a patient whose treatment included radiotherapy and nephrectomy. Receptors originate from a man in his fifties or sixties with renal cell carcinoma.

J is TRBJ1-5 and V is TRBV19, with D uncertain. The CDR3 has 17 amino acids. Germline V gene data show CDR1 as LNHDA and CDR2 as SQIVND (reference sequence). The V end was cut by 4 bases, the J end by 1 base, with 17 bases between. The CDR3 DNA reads TGTGCCAGTAGTACGCCTCCGACACTTCAGAGCAATCAGCCCCAGCATTTT. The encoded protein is CASSTPPTLQSNQPQHF.

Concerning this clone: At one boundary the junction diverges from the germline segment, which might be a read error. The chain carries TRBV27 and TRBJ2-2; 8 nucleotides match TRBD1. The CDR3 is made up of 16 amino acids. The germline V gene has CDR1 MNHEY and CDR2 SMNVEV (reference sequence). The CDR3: CASRSGGEGNIGELFF. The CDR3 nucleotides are TGTGCCAGCAGGTCAGGGGGCGAAGGTAACATCGGGGAGCTGTTTTTT.

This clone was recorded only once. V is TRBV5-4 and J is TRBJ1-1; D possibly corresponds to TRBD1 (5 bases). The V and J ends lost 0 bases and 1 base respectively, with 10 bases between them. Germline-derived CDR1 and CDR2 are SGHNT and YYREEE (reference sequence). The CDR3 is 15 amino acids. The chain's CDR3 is CASSLAGHTNTEAFF. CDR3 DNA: TGTGCCAGCAGCTTGGCCGGACACACGAACACTGAAGCTTTCTTT.

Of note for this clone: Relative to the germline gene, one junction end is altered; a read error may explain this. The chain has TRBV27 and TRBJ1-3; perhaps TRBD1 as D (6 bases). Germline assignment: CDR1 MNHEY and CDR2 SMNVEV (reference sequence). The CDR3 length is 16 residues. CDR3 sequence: CASSPSKGRMGGLGFF. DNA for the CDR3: TGTGCCAGCAGTCCATCTAAGGGAAGGATGGGGGGGCTCGGCTTTTTC.

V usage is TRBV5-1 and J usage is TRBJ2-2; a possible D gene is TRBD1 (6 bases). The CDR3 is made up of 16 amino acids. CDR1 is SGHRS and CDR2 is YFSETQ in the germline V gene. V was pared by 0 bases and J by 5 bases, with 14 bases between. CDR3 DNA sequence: TGCGCCAGCAGCTTGGATGGCAGGGGTCGAACCGGGGAGCTGTTTTTT. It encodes CASSLDGRGRTGELFF.

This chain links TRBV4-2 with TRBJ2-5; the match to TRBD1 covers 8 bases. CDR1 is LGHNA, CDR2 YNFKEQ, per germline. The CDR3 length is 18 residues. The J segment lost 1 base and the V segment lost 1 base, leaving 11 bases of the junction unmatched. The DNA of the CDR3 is TGTGCCAGCAGCCAAGTCGCGGGGACAGGCACCCTCCAAGAGACCCAGTACTTC. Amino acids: CASSQVAGTGTLQETQYF.

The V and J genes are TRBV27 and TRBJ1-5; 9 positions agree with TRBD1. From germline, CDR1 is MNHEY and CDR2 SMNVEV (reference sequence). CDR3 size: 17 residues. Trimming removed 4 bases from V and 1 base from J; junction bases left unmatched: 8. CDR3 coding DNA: TGTGCCAGCAGTTCGGACAGGGGAGCGGGAAGCAATCAGCCCCAGCATTTT. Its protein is CASSSDRGAGSNQPQHF.

The CDR3 region is CASSLLERIGTEAFF. Here the CDR3 DNA reads TGTGCCAGCAGTTTACTGGAAAGGATAGGCACTGAAGCTTTCTTT. The rearrangement links TRBV27 to TRBJ1-1; unclear D gene. The CDR3 extends over 15 amino acids. V lost 2 bases to trimming and J lost 4 bases, with 14 bases between them. The V gene's germline CDR1 is MNHEY and CDR2 SMNVEV (reference sequence).

DNA for the CDR3: TGTGCCAGCAGCTCCGGGACTAGCGGGAGCGCCAACGAGCAGTACTTC. Translated: CASSSGTSGSANEQYF. This chain uses TRBV7-3 with TRBJ2-7; 14 bases align to TRBD2. The V gene end was trimmed by 4 bases and the J gene end by 5 bases; junction bases not matched to a gene: 7. This CDR3 comprises 16 residues. CDR1 is SGHTA and CDR2 is FQGTGA in the germline V gene.